Below are 2 T cell receptor beta chains sequenced from a single sample in a study of PD-1 blockade in classical Hodgkin lymphoma. Specified time point: cycle 4 day 1 (C4D1), after 5 to 7 weeks of nivolumab. There was relapse after autologous stem cell transplantation in every patient, and there was variation in brentuximab vedotin exposure. The data were produced by immunoSEQ multiplex PCR, yet TCRdb's version contains in-frame clones alone and is incomplete. The sample has just under 45,000 clones, just over 65% seen once. Sequencing used peripheral blood mononuclear cells (PBMCs), obtained before the fourth cycle of nivolumab. Receptors originate from a human donor with classical Hodgkin lymphoma.

This clone occurred a few times. The rearrangement uses TRBV15 and TRBJ2-2; perhaps TRBD1 as D (5 bases). From germline, CDR1 is LNHNV and CDR2 YYDKDF (reference sequence). This CDR3 comprises 13 residues. The V and J ends lost 0 bases and 6 bases respectively, with 5 bases between them. CDR3 protein: CATSRDRAGELFF. CDR3 nucleotide sequence: TGTGCCACCAGCAGAGACAGGGCCGGGGAGCTGTTTTTT.

V usage is TRBV7-9 and J usage is TRBJ2-7; D is uncertain. The CDR3 consists of 12 residues. Germline V gives CDR1 SEHNR, CDR2 FQNEAQ (reference sequence). V lost 5 bases and J 4 bases, leaving 9 bases between the germline ends. The CDR3 is CASSPLGYEQYF. CDR3 coding DNA: TGTGCCAGCAGCCCCCTGGGTTACGAGCAGTACTTC.